This entry concerns a single T cell receptor beta chain. The target antigen is unknown. The sample holds other DNA sequences that translate to the same CDR3. Germline lookup yields CDR1 LNHDA and CDR2 SQIVND (reference sequence). The V and J ends lost 3 bases and 4 bases, in that order; junction bases with no gene match: 2. The CDR3 sequence is 15 residues long. The data were obtained in a study of beta chain features in type 1 diabetes. Sequenced material consisted of expressed TCRB transcripts (all of the isolated RNA was reverse transcribed). The repertoire was sequenced with immunoSEQ multiplex PCR; TCRdb's copy has only in-frame clones and lacks some. Of about 190,000 clones listed, about 7.9% are singletons. Regarding the study as a whole: All four CD4+ subsets of Type 1 diabetes patients contained TCRB CDR3s that were moderately but significantly shorter.

The sample comprised central memory CD4+ T cells from blood. This receptor was obtained from a young man with type 1 diabetes. The chain couples TRBV19 to TRBJ1-5; 11 bases map to TRBD1. CDR3 sequence (DNA): TGTGCCAGTAGTATCGGGACAGGGGGAAATCAGCCCCAGCATTTT. This codes for CASSIGTGGNQPQHF.